This is a list of T cell receptor beta chains from one sample in a study of blood T cell repertoires in COVID-19. Generated by immunoSEQ multiplex PCR, the TCRdb table keeps only in-frame clones and is missing some. The top ten clones hold around 7% of a sample with about 190,000 clones, about nine tenths of them seen once. Sequencing was done on a sample of peripheral blood. The receptor set was obtained from a man aged 35 to 55 with acute or convalescent COVID-19. The CDR3 runs from the conserved cysteine through the conserved F or W. Fields, in order: CDR3 protein, CDR3 DNA, clone size, J gene, D gene, V gene. A D gene is named only where the DNA matches it firmly. Some rows mark clone size as missing; the rest say once, few, many or name a class of expanded clone.

cdr3_aa: CASSLGTPSNQPQHF
cdr3_nt: TGTGCCAGCAGCCTAGGGACACCCAGCAATCAGCCCCAGCATTTT
clone_size: -
j_call: TRBJ1-5
d_call: -
v_call: TRBV3-1/TRBV3-2

cdr3_aa: CASRRTGSNQPQHF
cdr3_nt: TGTGCCAGCAGACGGACAGGGAGCAATCAGCCCCAGCATTTT
clone_size: -
j_call: TRBJ1-5
d_call: TRBD1
v_call: TRBV28

cdr3_aa: CAWSVPSGGPFGTDTQYF
cdr3_nt: TGTGCCTGGAGTGTACCTAGCGGGGGACCATTTGGCACAGATACGCAGTATTTT
clone_size: -
j_call: TRBJ2-3
d_call: TRBD2
v_call: TRBV30

cdr3_aa: CASSSPPELFF
cdr3_nt: TGTGCCAGCAGTTCCCCCCCAGAACTGTTTTTT
clone_size: -
j_call: TRBJ1-4
d_call: -
v_call: TRBV28

cdr3_aa: CASSFDYGYTF
cdr3_nt: TGTGCCAGTAGTTTCGACTATGGCTACACCTTC
clone_size: -
j_call: TRBJ1-2
d_call: -
v_call: TRBV19

cdr3_aa: CASSQATQGAQPQHF
cdr3_nt: TGCGCCAGCAGCCAAGCGACTCAGGGGGCTCAGCCCCAGCATTTT
clone_size: -
j_call: TRBJ1-5
d_call: TRBD1
v_call: TRBV4-1

cdr3_aa: CASSLLTGADSNQPQHF
cdr3_nt: TGTGCCAGCAGCTTATTGACCGGAGCGGATAGCAATCAGCCCCAGCATTTT
clone_size: -
j_call: TRBJ1-5
d_call: -
v_call: TRBV7-2

cdr3_aa: CASSQTGLAYEQYF
cdr3_nt: TGCGCCAGCAGCCAAACCGGACTAGCCTACGAGCAGTACTTC
clone_size: few
j_call: TRBJ2-7
d_call: TRBD2
v_call: TRBV4-3

cdr3_aa: CASSLKPYEQYF
cdr3_nt: TGTGCCAGCAGTTTAAAGCCCTACGAGCAGTACTTC
clone_size: few
j_call: TRBJ2-7
d_call: -
v_call: TRBV28

cdr3_aa: CASSLRGGKDEQYF
cdr3_nt: TGTGCCAGCAGCTTGCGAGGGGGCAAGGACGAGCAGTACTTC
clone_size: -
j_call: TRBJ2-7
d_call: TRBD1
v_call: TRBV5-4

cdr3_aa: CASSPQTTLVPGELFF
cdr3_nt: TGTGCCAGCAGCCCCCAGACTACGCTTGTCCCCGGGGAGCTGTTTTTT
clone_size: -
j_call: TRBJ2-2
d_call: -
v_call: TRBV4-2

cdr3_aa: CASSPVASSKETQYF
cdr3_nt: TGTGCCAGCAGTCCAGTGGCTAGTAGTAAAGAGACCCAGTACTTC
clone_size: -
j_call: TRBJ2-5
d_call: -
v_call: TRBV6-5

cdr3_aa: CASSPQVYSYEQYF
cdr3_nt: TGTGCCAGCAGCCCACAGGTCTACTCCTACGAGCAGTACTTC
clone_size: -
j_call: TRBJ2-7
d_call: -
v_call: TRBV7-9

cdr3_aa: CSVGDRGKAGANVLTF
cdr3_nt: TGCAGCGTTGGGGACAGGGGAAAGGCTGGGGCCAACGTCCTGACTTTC
clone_size: -
j_call: TRBJ2-6
d_call: TRBD1
v_call: TRBV29-1

cdr3_aa: CASSPYSGGTTDTQYF
cdr3_nt: TGCGCCAGCAGCCCGTATAGCGGGGGCACCACAGATACGCAGTATTTT
clone_size: -
j_call: TRBJ2-3
d_call: TRBD2
v_call: TRBV5-1

cdr3_aa: CAIGQAGDYGYTF
cdr3_nt: TGTGCCATCGGGCAGGCAGGGGACTATGGCTACACCTTC
clone_size: -
j_call: TRBJ1-2
d_call: -
v_call: TRBV10-3

cdr3_aa: CASSYSKETGGGEKLFF
cdr3_nt: TGTGCCAGCAGTTATTCCAAGGAGACAGGGGGAGGAGAAAAACTGTTTTTT
clone_size: -
j_call: TRBJ1-4
d_call: TRBD1
v_call: TRBV6-2/TRBV6-3

cdr3_aa: CATSRKGQNTEAFF
cdr3_nt: TGTGCCACCAGCAGAAAGGGACAGAACACTGAAGCTTTCTTT
clone_size: -
j_call: TRBJ1-1
d_call: -
v_call: TRBV15

cdr3_aa: CASKIRLAADTQYF
cdr3_nt: TGTGCCAGCAAGATAAGGTTAGCGGCCGATACGCAGTATTTT
clone_size: -
j_call: TRBJ2-3
d_call: -
v_call: TRBV5-8

cdr3_aa: CASATGTGRTKLFF
cdr3_nt: TGTGCCAGCGCAACAGGGACAGGCCGAACAAAACTGTTTTTT
clone_size: -
j_call: TRBJ1-4
d_call: TRBD1
v_call: TRBV7-9

cdr3_aa: CASSQGTSGPNEQFF
cdr3_nt: TGTGCCAGCTCACAAGGGACTAGCGGGCCCAATGAGCAGTTCTTC
clone_size: -
j_call: TRBJ2-1
d_call: TRBD2
v_call: TRBV18

cdr3_aa: CASSITQAINQPQHF
cdr3_nt: TGTGCCAGTAGTATAACACAGGCAATCAATCAGCCCCAGCATTTT
clone_size: -
j_call: TRBJ1-5
d_call: -
v_call: TRBV19

cdr3_aa: CASSPPPGQGAKEMNTEAFF
cdr3_nt: TGTGCCAGCAGCCCCCCCCCGGGACAGGGGGCGAAGGAAATGAACACTGAAGCTTTCTTT
clone_size: -
j_call: TRBJ1-1
d_call: TRBD1
v_call: TRBV5-4

cdr3_aa: CASSLASGGGDTQYF
cdr3_nt: TGCGCCAGCAGCTTGGCTAGCGGGGGGGGAGATACGCAGTATTTT
clone_size: once
j_call: TRBJ2-3
d_call: TRBD2
v_call: TRBV5-1

cdr3_aa: CASSQGLRNGYTF
cdr3_nt: TGTGCCAGCAGTCAGGGTCTGAGAAATGGCTACACCTTC
clone_size: few
j_call: TRBJ1-2
d_call: -
v_call: TRBV28

cdr3_aa: CASSQLGQGGSAFF
cdr3_nt: TGTGCCAGCAGCCAACTAGGACAGGGGGGATCAGCTTTCTTT
clone_size: -
j_call: TRBJ1-1
d_call: TRBD1
v_call: TRBV3-1/TRBV3-2

cdr3_aa: CASTYPGAGNTIYF
cdr3_nt: TGTGCCAGCACCTACCCGGGAGCTGGAAACACCATATATTTT
clone_size: -
j_call: TRBJ1-3
d_call: -
v_call: TRBV6-5

cdr3_aa: CASSLRQGVSEAFF
cdr3_nt: TGTGCCAGCAGCTTACGACAGGGGGTATCTGAAGCTTTCTTT
clone_size: -
j_call: TRBJ1-1
d_call: TRBD1
v_call: TRBV7-2

cdr3_aa: CASSSADSLVSRSGNTIYF
cdr3_nt: TGTGCCAGCAGCTCAGCGGACTCCCTTGTCTCCCGCTCTGGAAACACCATATATTTT
clone_size: -
j_call: TRBJ1-3
d_call: -
v_call: TRBV7-2

cdr3_aa: CASSLGSGNEQFF
cdr3_nt: TGTGCCAGCAGCTTAGGGTCGGGAAATGAGCAGTTCTTC
clone_size: -
j_call: TRBJ2-1
d_call: -
v_call: TRBV7-9

cdr3_aa: CASSGRETSPAAESYGYTF
cdr3_nt: TGCGCCAGCAGTGGCAGGGAAACTAGCCCAGCCGCCGAATCCTATGGCTACACCTTC
clone_size: -
j_call: TRBJ1-2
d_call: -
v_call: TRBV10-1